This TCR beta chain was profiled in a study of beta chain features in type 1 diabetes. Across the whole study: The study found patients and healthy donors alike in age, gender and cell yields. Across the samples, more than 85 million sorted cells were examined in total. General study points: Across all four CD4+ subsets, people with type 1 diabetes showed modestly shorter TCRB CDR3s.

The authors sorted CD4+ naive, central memory, regulatory and stem cell-like memory cells via CD45RO/CCR7/CD25/CD127/CD95/CD27. Expressed TCRB transcripts got sequenced, as all isolated RNA was reverse transcribed. The table came from immunoSEQ multiplex PCR; TCRdb's copy has only in-frame clones and leaves some out. The table includes 600,000 to 700,000 clones, 9.5% to 15% detected once. The junction had 10 bases not matched to a gene; V was cut back by 6 bases and J by 0 bases. Germline V gene data show CDR1 as SGHTA and CDR2 as FQGNSA. The CDR3 covers 16 residues. There are a few counts of this clone. No antigen is known for it.

Specimen: naive CD4+ T cells from blood. The TCR sequence derives from a man aged 30 to 45 with type 1 diabetes. The chain employs TRBV7-2 and TRBJ2-7; TRBD2 matches 8 bases. CDR3 DNA: TGTGCCAGCAGGTTAACCCGGGGGGGTCTCTCCTACGAGCAGTACTTC. Encoded protein: CASRLTRGGLSYEQYF.